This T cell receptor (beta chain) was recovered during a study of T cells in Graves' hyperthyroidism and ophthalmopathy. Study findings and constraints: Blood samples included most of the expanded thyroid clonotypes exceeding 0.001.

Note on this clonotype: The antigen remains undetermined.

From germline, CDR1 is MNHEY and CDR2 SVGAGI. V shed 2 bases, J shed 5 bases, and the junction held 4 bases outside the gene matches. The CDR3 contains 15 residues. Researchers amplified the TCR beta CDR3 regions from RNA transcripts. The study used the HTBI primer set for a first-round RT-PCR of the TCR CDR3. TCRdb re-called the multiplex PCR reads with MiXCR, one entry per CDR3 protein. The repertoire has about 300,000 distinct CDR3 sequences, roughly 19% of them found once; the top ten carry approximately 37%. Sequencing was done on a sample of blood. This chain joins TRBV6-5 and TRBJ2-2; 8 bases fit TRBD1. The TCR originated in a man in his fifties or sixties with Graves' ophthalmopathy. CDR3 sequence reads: CASSYTQGGTGELFF. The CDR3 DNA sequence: TGTGCCAGCAGTTACACACAGGGGGGAACCGGGGAGCTGTTTTTT.